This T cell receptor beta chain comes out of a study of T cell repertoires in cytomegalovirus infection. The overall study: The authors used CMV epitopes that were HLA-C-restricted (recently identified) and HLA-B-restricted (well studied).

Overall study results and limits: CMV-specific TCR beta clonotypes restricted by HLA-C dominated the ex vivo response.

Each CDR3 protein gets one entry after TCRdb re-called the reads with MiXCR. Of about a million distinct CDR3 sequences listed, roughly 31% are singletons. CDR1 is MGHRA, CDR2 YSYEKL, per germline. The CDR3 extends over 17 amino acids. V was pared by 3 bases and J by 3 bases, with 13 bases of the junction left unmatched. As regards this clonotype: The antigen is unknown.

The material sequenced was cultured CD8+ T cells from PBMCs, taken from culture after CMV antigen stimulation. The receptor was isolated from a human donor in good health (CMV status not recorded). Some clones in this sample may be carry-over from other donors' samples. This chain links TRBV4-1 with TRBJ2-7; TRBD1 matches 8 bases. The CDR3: CASSQGPTGQGNYEQYF. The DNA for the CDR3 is TGCGCCAGCAGCCAGGGGCCGACCGGACAGGGAAACTACGAGCAGTACTTC.